The next 29 T cell receptor beta chains were all read from a single sample in a study of blood T cells in healthy people across ages. Combining a sample-barcoded 5' primer with a J-beta primer mix, a second PCR ran for roughly 7 to 11 cycles. TCRdb re-called the 5' RACE reads through MiXCR, storing one row per CDR3 protein. The profile covers hundreds of thousands of distinct CDR3 sequences, with more than 25% appearing a single time and 15% to 20% taken by the ten largest. The sample comprised blood. These TCRs come from an elderly woman in good health.

Concerning this clonotype: With a much larger clone just one base away, this may be a read error. The V call is TRBV20-1, the J call TRBJ2-5, with unresolved D. This CDR3 spans 12 amino acids. Germline V gene sequence: CDR1 DFQATT, CDR2 SNEGSKA (reference sequence). CDR3 region: CSAHLYQEIQYF. CDR3 coding DNA: TGCAGTGCCCATTTGTACCAAGAGATCCAGTACTTC.

This clonotype was seen at least ten times. J is TRBJ1-2 and V is TRBV20-1; 7 bases agree with TRBD1. This CDR3 is built from 14 residues. CDR1 and CDR2 (germline): DFQATT, SNEGSKA (reference sequence). With 6 bases clipped from V and 8 bases from J, the junction kept 15 bases outside the gene matches. CDR3: CSATRQGAVNGYTF. Written as DNA, the CDR3 is TGCAGTGCCACAAGACAGGGAGCGGTGAACGGCTACACCTTC.

The gene calls are TRBV7-2 and TRBJ1-2; a weak D match, TRBD1 (5 bases). The CDR3 covers 14 residues. Trimming pared 1 base from V and 3 bases from J, leaving 9 bases between. Germline values: CDR1 SGHTA, CDR2 FQGNSA. The CDR3 is CASSLERGHYGYTF. As DNA, the CDR3 is TGTGCCAGCAGCTTAGAAAGGGGCCACTATGGCTACACCTTC.

The sample holds many counts of this clonotype. The CDR3 protein is CSASANNEQFF. Written as DNA, the CDR3 is TGCAGTGCTAGCGCCAACAATGAGCAGTTCTTC. The chain uses TRBV20-1 and TRBJ2-1; D gene unclear. The germline V gene encodes CDR1 DFQATT and CDR2 SNEGSKA (reference sequence). This CDR3 has 11 amino acids. Trimming left V 3 bases short and J 5 bases short, with 5 bases between.

This clonotype was detected many times. This sequence joins TRBV6-2 or TRBV6-3 and TRBJ2-3; no clear D gene. The CDR3 consists of 13 residues. Per germline, CDR1 MNHEY and CDR2 SVGEGT. The V end was cut by 7 bases, the J end by 1 base, with 9 bases between. CDR3: CASTGRRTDTQYF. CDR3 bases: TGTGCCAGCACTGGTCGACGCACAGATACGCAGTATTTT.

This clonotype was recorded many times. The chain recombines TRBV6-2 or TRBV6-3 with TRBJ1-2; 9 positions match TRBD1. This CDR3 spans 12 amino acids. The junction had 5 bases not matched to a gene; V was cut back by 2 bases and J by 13 bases. Germline loops: CDR1 MNHEY, CDR2 SVGEGT. Here the CDR3 reads CASSYARDRVTF. The CDR3 DNA reads TGTGCCAGCAGTTACGCCCGGGACAGGGTCACCTTC.

This clonotype was observed at least ten times. The gene calls are TRBV15 and TRBJ2-5; TRBD1 is a possible D gene (5 bases). Germline CDR1 is LNHNV and CDR2 is YYDKDF (reference sequence). The CDR3 sequence is 14 residues long. The ends were cut back, 0 bases at V and 5 bases at J, with 10 bases in the middle. The CDR3 DNA is TGTGCCACCAGCAGAGATTTAGGGGCGGAGACCCAGTACTTC. Translation: CATSRDLGAETQYF. Supplemented by reference TRBV15 and TRBJ2-5, the full variable domain reads DAMVIQNPRYQVTQFGKPVTLSCSQTLNHNVMYWYQQKSSQAPKLLFHYYDKDFNNEADTPDNFQSRRPNTSFCFLDIRSPGLGDTAMYLCATSRDLGAETQYFGPGTRLLVL.

The rearrangement links TRBV20-1 to TRBJ1-1, with D possibly matching TRBD1 (5 bases). This CDR3 contains 16 residues. Per germline, CDR1 DFQATT and CDR2 SNEGSKA (reference sequence). Trimming shortened V by 0 bases and J by 5 bases, and 19 bases separated the two germline ends. CDR3 sequence reads: CSARDILGGVGTEAFF. The CDR3, as DNA: TGCAGTGCTAGAGATATTCTTGGGGGGGTAGGGACTGAAGCTTTCTTT.

A remark on this clonotype: At one end, the junction sequence differs from germline, possibly due to a read error. This chain joins TRBV7-9 and TRBJ2-5; 7 bases are a match to TRBD2. The length of the CDR3 is 13 residues. CDR1 and CDR2 (germline): SEHNR, FQNEAQ (reference sequence). CDR3 protein: CAGSRTSSETQYF. CDR3 DNA sequence: TGTGCCGGCAGCCGGACTAGTTCAGAGACCCAGTACTTC.

This clonotype was seen a single time. V is TRBV18 and J is TRBJ2-1; D call uncertain. V lost 3 bases, J lost 9 bases, and 15 bases lay in between. Germline CDR1 KGHSH, CDR2 LQKENI. CDR3 length: 14 amino acids. The CDR3 DNA reads TGTGCCAGCTCACCGCCGACCCCCGTGGTTGAGCAGTTCTTC. Encoded protein: CASSPPTPVVEQFF.

This clonotype was counted ten times or more. V gene TRBV7-2 combines with J gene TRBJ2-3; TRBD2 aligns across 10 bases. V was pared by 5 bases and J by 6 bases, with 14 bases of the junction left unmatched. CDR3 length: 17 amino acids. Germline CDR1 SGHTA, CDR2 FQGNSA. This CDR3 reads CASSQRLRAGGLDTQYF. For the CDR3, the DNA is TGTGCCAGCAGCCAACGTTTAAGAGCGGGGGGGCTTGATACGCAGTATTTT.

This clonotype showed up many times. This chain joins TRBV20-1 and TRBJ1-2; TRBD1 matches 10 bases. The V segment lost 5 bases and the J segment 8 bases; nucleotides outside the gene matches: 14. The germline V gene has CDR1 DFQATT and CDR2 SNEGSKA (reference sequence). The CDR3 totals 15 residues. The CDR3 DNA reads as TGCAGTGCTCCTTCCGACAGGGGGCAGGGGTCCGGCTACACCTTC. Amino acids: CSAPSDRGQGSGYTF.

This clonotype was seen repeatedly, ten times or more. The genes are TRBV20-1 and TRBJ1-2; 9 bases are a match to TRBD1. The V gene's germline CDR1 is DFQATT and CDR2 SNEGSKA (reference sequence). The length of the CDR3 is 14 residues. The J segment lost 4 bases and the V segment lost 3 bases, leaving 6 bases of the junction unmatched. The chain's CDR3 is CSARGDRGAYGYTF. The CDR3 nucleotides read TGCAGTGCTAGGGGTGACAGGGGGGCCTATGGCTACACCTTC.

The chain uses TRBV4-3 and TRBJ2-3; D might be TRBD1 (6 bases). CDR3 length: 17 residues. Germline V CDR1 and CDR2: LGHNA, YSLEER. Between the trimmed V and J ends, which lost 0 bases and 0 bases, there was a span of 13 bases. The CDR3 loop reads CASSQDRNRASTDTQYF. For the CDR3, the DNA is TGCGCCAGCAGCCAAGATCGGAACAGGGCAAGCACAGATACGCAGTATTTT.

This chain connects TRBV6-1 to TRBJ2-4; TRBD1 matches at 7 bases. The CDR3 has 16 amino acids. CDR1 is MNHNS, CDR2 SASEGT, per germline. Losses at the gene ends were 6 bases for V and 2 bases for J; bases not matched to a gene: 10. The CDR3 loop reads CASSYPTGSSKNIQYF. As DNA, the CDR3 is TGTGCCAGCAGCTATCCGACAGGGAGCTCCAAAAACATTCAGTACTTC.

Only a few counts were recorded for this clonotype. The chain recombines TRBV3-1 with TRBJ2-2; tentatively, D is TRBD2 (7 bases). This CDR3 has 17 amino acids. Germline V lookup: CDR1 LGHDT, CDR2 YNNKEL (reference sequence). V lost 0 bases, J lost 1 base, and 12 bases lay in between. CDR3 nucleotides: TGTGCCAGCAGCCAAGAAGGGGGGGGTCTGAACACCGGGGAGCTGTTTTTT. It encodes CASSQEGGGLNTGELFF.

Regarding this clonotype: One end of the junction does not line up with germline, which may come from a read error. V gene TRBV18 combines with J gene TRBJ1-1; D remains unclear. CDR3 length: 14 amino acids. Germline V gives CDR1 KGHSH, CDR2 LQKENI. The CDR3 nucleotides are TGTGCCAGCTCACCGCGGCAGATGAACATTGAAGCTTTCTTT. Its translation: CASSPRQMNIEAFF.

As concerns this clonotype: This may come from a read error, since a much larger clone is one base off. J is TRBJ2-5 and V is TRBV5-1; 8 nucleotides line up with TRBD2. The V and J ends lost 2 bases and 4 bases, in that order; junction bases with no gene match: 10. CDR3 size: 16 residues. Per germline, CDR1 SGHRS and CDR2 YFSETQ. Written as DNA, the CDR3 is TGCGCCAGCAGCTTTCTTGGCGGGGGGTCTCGAGAGACCCAGTACTTC. Its translation is CASSFLGGGSRETQYF.

Points on this clonotype: The junction differs from germline at one of its ends, possibly a read error. The gene calls are TRBV9 and TRBJ2-5; 15 bases agree with TRBD2. Germline V CDR1 and CDR2: SGDLS, YYNGEE. The CDR3 sequence is 17 residues long. The DNA of the CDR3 is TGTGCCAGCAGCGAAGGGACTAGCGGGGGGACCCAAGGGACCCAGTACTTC. Encoded protein: CASSEGTSGGTQGTQYF.

This clonotype was counted only a few times. A single base separates this from a much larger clone, so it may be a read error. The chain is built from TRBV10-3 and TRBJ1-5, with D tentatively TRBD1 (6 bases). Germline V CDR1 and CDR2: ENHRY, SYGVKD. CDR3 length: 14 amino acids. The CDR3 sequence: CAISEAGGNRPQHF. CDR3 DNA: TGTGCCATCAGTGAAGCGGGGGGCAATCGGCCCCAGCATTTT.

This chain links TRBV29-1 with TRBJ2-7, with TRBD2 matching over 7 bases. This CDR3 is 14 amino acids long. CDR1 is SQVTM, CDR2 ANQGSEA, per germline. The V segment lost 2 bases and the J segment 2 bases; nucleotides outside the gene matches: 6. The CDR3 DNA reads TGCAGCGTTGAATCGAGCGGGGCACCCTACGAGCAGTACTTC. Protein: CSVESSGAPYEQYF.

This clonotype occurred many times. V is TRBV20-1 and J is TRBJ1-2, with unresolved D. The V and J ends lost 3 bases and 4 bases respectively, with 15 bases between them. This CDR3 has 14 amino acids. Per germline, CDR1 DFQATT and CDR2 SNEGSKA (reference sequence). In nucleotides, the CDR3 is TGCAGTGCTAGGGAAGGCGGGGTGAGCTATGGCTACACCTTC. This encodes CSAREGGVSYGYTF.

This clonotype was seen at least ten times. V usage is TRBV4-3 and J usage is TRBJ2-3, with 9 bases that match TRBD2. V dropped 5 bases and J dropped 0; count of bases not matched to a gene: 9. The CDR3 length is 17 residues. CDR1 is LGHNA, CDR2 YSLEER, per germline. The CDR3 DNA follows: TGCGCCAGCAGCTTAGGTGGCGGGGGGGGGAGCACAGATACGCAGTATTTT. Translating gives CASSLGGGGGSTDTQYF.

This clonotype was counted ten times or more. The V call is TRBV20-1, the J call TRBJ2-1, with a possible D match to TRBD2 (5 bases). This CDR3 spans 14 amino acids. The V gene lost 1 base and the J gene lost 0 bases, with 7 bases spanning the gap. Per the germline V gene, CDR1 is DFQATT and CDR2 is SNEGSKA (reference sequence). In nucleotides, the CDR3 is TGCAGTGCTAGAGTGGGGAGCTCCTACAATGAGCAGTTCTTC. Encoded protein: CSARVGSSYNEQFF.

This clonotype was counted at least ten times. V usage is TRBV7-2 and J usage is TRBJ1-2; no clear D gene. Trimming pared 7 bases from V and 5 bases from J, leaving 14 bases between. This CDR3 comprises 13 residues. Germline CDR1 is SGHTA and CDR2 is FQGNSA. The CDR3 loop reads CASTPAAAYGYTF. The CDR3 bases are TGTGCCAGCACCCCAGCCGCGGCATATGGCTACACCTTC.

V usage is TRBV2 and J usage is TRBJ1-2; D not resolved. The CDR3 totals 15 residues. Trimming stripped 3 bases from V and 1 base from J, with 12 bases between. Germline CDR1 SNHLY, CDR2 FYNNEI. The CDR3 coding sequence is TGTGCCAGCAGTGAGAGTTGGGAAGATAACTATGGCTACACCTTC. It encodes CASSESWEDNYGYTF.

This rearrangement joins TRBV10-3 to TRBJ1-5; D gene unclear. Germline V gene sequence: CDR1 ENHRY, CDR2 SYGVKD. V was pared by 3 bases and J by 6 bases, with 6 bases between. There are 12 residues in the CDR3. The DNA of the CDR3 is TGTGCCATCAGTGACCTGAGTCAGCCCCAGCATTTT. Protein product: CAISDLSQPQHF.

This clonotype was picked up many times. This sequence joins TRBV5-5 and TRBJ1-6; 7 bases are shared with TRBD1. Trimming took 1 base from V and 6 from J; bases not matched to a gene: 7. The germline V gene encodes CDR1 SGHKS and CDR2 YYEKEE (reference sequence). The CDR3 is made up of 16 amino acids. CDR3 nucleotide sequence: TGTGCCAGCAGCTTGACTAACAGGGGATCTAATTCACCCCTCCACTTT. Its translation: CASSLTNRGSNSPLHF.

This clonotype was recorded many times. The J gene is TRBJ2-7, the V gene TRBV18, with 8 bases matching TRBD1. From germline, CDR1 is KGHSH and CDR2 LQKENI. CDR3 length equals 16 residues. V was pared by 5 bases and J by 2 bases, with 11 bases of the junction left unmatched. Here the CDR3 DNA reads TGTGCCAGCTCATCAACACCGGGACAGGAGACCTACGAGCAGTACTTC. The encoded protein is CASSSTPGQETYEQYF. The full variable domain, completed using reference TRBV18 and TRBJ2-7, is NAGVMQNPRHLVRRRGQEARLRCSPMKGHSHVYWYRQLPEEGLKFMVYLQKENIIDESGMPKERFSAEFPKEGPSILRIQQVVRGDSAAYFCASSSTPGQETYEQYFGPGTRLTVT.